A selection of T cell receptor beta chains follows, all from one sample in a study of early T cells in non-severe SARS-CoV-2 infection. TCRdb recomputed calls from the 5' RACE reads with MiXCR, one row per CDR3 protein. The top ten clones hold more than 4.5% of a sample with about 77,000 distinct CDR3 sequences, more than 9% of them seen once. Sequenced input: whole blood. These receptors originate from an adult who was a healthcare worker with PCR-confirmed SARS-CoV-2 infection or an uninfected control (not recorded which). CDR3s include the opening cysteine and the closing phenylalanine or tryptophan. The order of the fields is CDR3 DNA, CDR3 protein, clone size, J gene, D gene, V gene. D genes are given only for firm matches. Size values are once, few and many counts, or a class for expanded clones, and some rows have none.

CDR3 DNA: TGTGCCAGCAGCCCACTTGGAGGATACTATGGCTACACCTTC; CDR3 protein: CASSPLGGYYGYTF; clone size: .; J gene: TRBJ1-2; D gene: .; V gene: TRBV7-9
CDR3 DNA: TGTGCCAATGGAGACAGGGCCAATCAGCCCCAGCATTTT; CDR3 protein: CANGDRANQPQHF; clone size: many; J gene: TRBJ1-5; D gene: TRBD1; V gene: TRBV10-3
CDR3 DNA: TGTGCCACCAGCAGAGGGACGGGGAGCTCCTACGAGCAGTACTTC; CDR3 protein: CATSRGTGSSYEQYF; clone size: many; J gene: TRBJ2-7; D gene: .; V gene: TRBV15
CDR3 DNA: TGTGCCAGCAGCTTTGCCGAAGGGTCCTACAATGAGCAGTTCTTC; CDR3 protein: CASSFAEGSYNEQFF; clone size: .; J gene: TRBJ2-1; D gene: .; V gene: TRBV11-1
CDR3 DNA: TGTGCCATCAGTGAAGATCTATCCTCCACAGATACGCAGTATTTT; CDR3 protein: CAISEDLSSTDTQYF; clone size: few; J gene: TRBJ2-3; D gene: .; V gene: TRBV10-3
CDR3 DNA: TGTGCCAGCAGCTCTAGCGGGAGCAACACCGGGGAGCTGTTTTTT; CDR3 protein: CASSSSGSNTGELFF; clone size: few; J gene: TRBJ2-2; D gene: TRBD2; V gene: TRBV7-3
CDR3 DNA: TGTGCCAGCAGGGATCCAGGGAGGCCTGAAGCTTTCTTT; CDR3 protein: CASRDPGRPEAFF; clone size: many; J gene: TRBJ1-1; D gene: .; V gene: TRBV27
CDR3 DNA: TGTGCCAGCAGAAAGACTAGCGGGAGGGTCACCGGGGAGCTGTTTTTT; CDR3 protein: CASRKTSGRVTGELFF; clone size: many; J gene: TRBJ2-2; D gene: TRBD2; V gene: TRBV28
CDR3 DNA: TGTGCCACCGCCTCCGGTCCGGGTAGCAATCAGCCCCAGCATTTT; CDR3 protein: CATASGPGSNQPQHF; clone size: many; J gene: TRBJ1-5; D gene: .; V gene: TRBV15
CDR3 DNA: TGCAGTGCTCCCGAGCAGGGGGGTCAGCCCCAGCATTTT; CDR3 protein: CSAPEQGGQPQHF; clone size: many; J gene: TRBJ1-5; D gene: TRBD1; V gene: TRBV20-1
CDR3 DNA: TGCGCCAGCAGTGACCCCTCTAGCACAGATACGCAGTATTTT; CDR3 protein: CASSDPSSTDTQYF; clone size: many; J gene: TRBJ2-3; D gene: .; V gene: TRBV10-1
CDR3 DNA: TGCAGTACAAAACGGTATGGACTAGCGGGGTACAATGAGCAGTTCTTC; CDR3 protein: CSTKRYGLAGYNEQFF; clone size: few; J gene: TRBJ2-1; D gene: TRBD2; V gene: TRBV20-1
CDR3 DNA: TGTGCCAGCAGCTTGGAGAGCACCCGATCTGGGGCCAACGTCCTGACTTTC; CDR3 protein: CASSLESTRSGANVLTF; clone size: few; J gene: TRBJ2-6; D gene: .; V gene: TRBV7-2
CDR3 DNA: TGTGCCAGCAGCTTGGGAGTAGCAAGGACCTACGAGCAGTACTTC; CDR3 protein: CASSLGVARTYEQYF; clone size: .; J gene: TRBJ2-7; D gene: .; V gene: TRBV5-6
CDR3 DNA: TGCAGCGTTCGGCGAGAGACCCAGTACTTC; CDR3 protein: CSVRRETQYF; clone size: .; J gene: TRBJ2-5; D gene: .; V gene: TRBV29-1
CDR3 DNA: TGTGCCAGCAGTGACGGGACAGGGGGCAATGAGCAGTTCTTC; CDR3 protein: CASSDGTGGNEQFF; clone size: many; J gene: TRBJ2-1; D gene: TRBD1; V gene: TRBV6-4
CDR3 DNA: TGCGCCAGCAGCCCGGAGCCTCAGGGGGCTTTAGCCAAAAACATTCAGTACTTC; CDR3 protein: CASSPEPQGALAKNIQYF; clone size: .; J gene: TRBJ2-4; D gene: TRBD1; V gene: TRBV5-1
CDR3 DNA: TGTGCCAGCAGCCCGGGGCCCGGGGAGACCCAGTACTTC; CDR3 protein: CASSPGPGETQYF; clone size: few; J gene: TRBJ2-5; D gene: .; V gene: TRBV7-2
CDR3 DNA: TGTGCCAGCAGTGAGGGACCGCAGCAGCCCCAGCATTTT; CDR3 protein: CASSEGPQQPQHF; clone size: .; J gene: TRBJ1-5; D gene: .; V gene: TRBV6-1
CDR3 DNA: TGTGCCAGCAGTACAGTAGCGGGGGAGCAGTACTTC; CDR3 protein: CASSTVAGEQYF; clone size: many; J gene: TRBJ2-7; D gene: TRBD2; V gene: TRBV5-5
CDR3 DNA: TGTGCCACCAGCGGGCAGGGGTATGGCTACACCTTC; CDR3 protein: CATSGQGYGYTF; clone size: many; J gene: TRBJ1-2; D gene: .; V gene: TRBV24-1
CDR3 DNA: TGTGCCAGCAGCTGGGAGACAGATACGCAGTATTTT; CDR3 protein: CASSWETDTQYF; clone size: .; J gene: TRBJ2-3; D gene: .; V gene: TRBV7-2
CDR3 DNA: TGCAGCGTTGGGGGACGGGCCGAGACCCAGTACTTC; CDR3 protein: CSVGGRAETQYF; clone size: .; J gene: TRBJ2-5; D gene: .; V gene: TRBV29-1
CDR3 DNA: TGTGCCAGCAGGAAAACAGGGGGTTGGTTGTTTTTT; CDR3 protein: CASRKTGGWLFF; clone size: few; J gene: TRBJ1-4; D gene: TRBD1; V gene: TRBV28
CDR3 DNA: TGTGCCAGCAGTTTCTCGACACTATTCTACAATGAGCAGTTCTTC; CDR3 protein: CASSFSTLFYNEQFF; clone size: many; J gene: TRBJ2-1; D gene: .; V gene: TRBV7-8
CDR3 DNA: TGTGCCAGTAGTTCGTCTGGCATTCAGTACTTC; CDR3 protein: CASSSSGIQYF; clone size: many; J gene: TRBJ2-4; D gene: .; V gene: TRBV19
CDR3 DNA: TGCAGCGTTGCGTCCCATCCCCTCTTC; CDR3 protein: CSVASHPLF; clone size: .; J gene: TRBJ2-1; D gene: .; V gene: TRBV29-1
CDR3 DNA: TGTGCCAGCAGCGCAGGACGGTCGATGAACACTGAAGCTTTCTTT; CDR3 protein: CASSAGRSMNTEAFF; clone size: many; J gene: TRBJ1-1; D gene: .; V gene: TRBV7-9
CDR3 DNA: TGTGCCAGCAGTGTGGGACGCGAAAAACTGTTTTTT; CDR3 protein: CASSVGREKLFF; clone size: .; J gene: TRBJ1-4; D gene: .; V gene: TRBV28
CDR3 DNA: TGCGCCAGCAGCTTGGGTGCCCGGGCGGAGCAGTACTTC; CDR3 protein: CASSLGARAEQYF; clone size: few; J gene: TRBJ2-7; D gene: .; V gene: TRBV5-1
CDR3 DNA: TGTGCCAGCAGCCCGACCGGCGGGGGACTAGCGGACAATGAGCAGCTCTTC; CDR3 protein: CASSPTGGGLADNEQLF; clone size: .; J gene: TRBJ2-1; D gene: TRBD2; V gene: TRBV7-3
CDR3 DNA: TGTGCCAGCAGCAAGACAGGGGGCTACACAGATACGCAGTATTTT; CDR3 protein: CASSKTGGYTDTQYF; clone size: few; J gene: TRBJ2-3; D gene: TRBD1; V gene: TRBV7-9
CDR3 DNA: TGTGCCAGCAGTCCCCCGTATAGCTCCTACGAGCAGTACTTC; CDR3 protein: CASSPPYSSYEQYF; clone size: few; J gene: TRBJ2-7; D gene: .; V gene: TRBV28
CDR3 DNA: TGTGCCAGCAGTTATAGAAAGACAGGGACTCAAAACACCATATATTTT; CDR3 protein: CASSYRKTGTQNTIYF; clone size: many; J gene: TRBJ1-3; D gene: TRBD1; V gene: TRBV6-6
CDR3 DNA: TGTGCCAGCTCTATTGACATCTCCTACGAGCAGTACTTC; CDR3 protein: CASSIDISYEQYF; clone size: once; J gene: TRBJ2-7; D gene: .; V gene: TRBV6-5
CDR3 DNA: TGTGCCAGCAGCTTGGCGAGCGCTTTGGCTGAGCAGTTCTTC; CDR3 protein: CASSLASALAEQFF; clone size: .; J gene: TRBJ2-1; D gene: .; V gene: TRBV11-3
CDR3 DNA: TGTGCCAGCAGCTTAGATGGCAAAGCGAACACCGGGGAGCTGTTTTTT; CDR3 protein: CASSLDGKANTGELFF; clone size: .; J gene: TRBJ2-2; D gene: .; V gene: TRBV7-8
CDR3 DNA: TGTGCCAGCAACGGTCCCTACGAGCAGTACTTC; CDR3 protein: CASNGPYEQYF; clone size: .; J gene: TRBJ2-7; D gene: .; V gene: TRBV28
CDR3 DNA: TGTGCCAGCAAACTAGCGGGAGTGGATGAGCAGTTCTTC; CDR3 protein: CASKLAGVDEQFF; clone size: many; J gene: TRBJ2-1; D gene: TRBD2; V gene: TRBV6-1
CDR3 DNA: TGTGCCAGCGGGCTCATTACAGCGTATGGCTACACCTTC; CDR3 protein: CASGLITAYGYTF; clone size: many; J gene: TRBJ1-2; D gene: .; V gene: TRBV21-1
CDR3 DNA: TGTGCCAGCAGTTACGTAGCGGCGGGATTTCACCACGAGCAGTACTTC; CDR3 protein: CASSYVAAGFHHEQYF; clone size: few; J gene: TRBJ2-7; D gene: .; V gene: TRBV6-5
CDR3 DNA: TGTGCCACCAGCCCCTCGAGGGGGCAGGACGAGCAGTACTTC; CDR3 protein: CATSPSRGQDEQYF; clone size: many; J gene: TRBJ2-7; D gene: TRBD1; V gene: TRBV15
CDR3 DNA: TGTGCCAGCAGCGATTTACAGGCCCGGACAACTTTCTTT; CDR3 protein: CASSDLQARTTFF; clone size: .; J gene: TRBJ1-1; D gene: .; V gene: TRBV9
CDR3 DNA: TGTGCCAGCAGTTACTCGACAGGGGGAGAGCAGTTCTTC; CDR3 protein: CASSYSTGGEQFF; clone size: few; J gene: TRBJ2-1; D gene: TRBD1; V gene: TRBV6-5
CDR3 DNA: TGTGCCAGCAGGGACACAGGCGGCACAGATACGCAGTATTTT; CDR3 protein: CASRDTGGTDTQYF; clone size: .; J gene: TRBJ2-3; D gene: .; V gene: TRBV2
CDR3 DNA: TGTGCCAGCAGTTTGCGGACAGGGCACAATCAGCCCCAGCATTTT; CDR3 protein: CASSLRTGHNQPQHF; clone size: many; J gene: TRBJ1-5; D gene: TRBD1; V gene: TRBV27
CDR3 DNA: TGTGCCAGTGGAACTAGCGGGCCTCCCTACGAGCAGTACTTC; CDR3 protein: CASGTSGPPYEQYF; clone size: many; J gene: TRBJ2-7; D gene: TRBD2; V gene: TRBV19
CDR3 DNA: TGCGCCAGCAGCCGCGGACAGGGTGGAGGCGAGACCCAGTACTTC; CDR3 protein: CASSRGQGGGETQYF; clone size: .; J gene: TRBJ2-5; D gene: TRBD1; V gene: TRBV5-1
CDR3 DNA: TGTGCCAGCAGCTTAACTGGGGCAAGCACAGATACGCAGTATTTT; CDR3 protein: CASSLTGASTDTQYF; clone size: few; J gene: TRBJ2-3; D gene: .; V gene: TRBV11-1
CDR3 DNA: TGCGCCAGCAGTGAAAACAATGAGCAGTTCTTC; CDR3 protein: CASSENNEQFF; clone size: many; J gene: TRBJ2-1; D gene: .; V gene: TRBV5-1
CDR3 DNA: TGTGCCAGCAGCCCCCAGGGGGGGCCGGACAATGAGCAGTTCTTC; CDR3 protein: CASSPQGGPDNEQFF; clone size: many; J gene: TRBJ2-1; D gene: .; V gene: TRBV9
CDR3 DNA: TGTGCCAGCTCTGGGGGTCGCGAGCAGTACTTC; CDR3 protein: CASSGGREQYF; clone size: few; J gene: TRBJ2-7; D gene: .; V gene: TRBV12-3/TRBV12-4
CDR3 DNA: TGTGCCAGCAGTCTCCCCGGGGGGTATAATTCACCCCTCCACTTT; CDR3 protein: CASSLPGGYNSPLHF; clone size: many; J gene: TRBJ1-6; D gene: .; V gene: TRBV5-4
CDR3 DNA: TGCAGTGCTAGAGATATTCCGGGGACAGATAGCAATCAGCCCCAGCATTTT; CDR3 protein: CSARDIPGTDSNQPQHF; clone size: .; J gene: TRBJ1-5; D gene: TRBD1; V gene: TRBV20-1
CDR3 DNA: TGTGCCTGGAGTGTACTTACTGAAGCTTTCTTT; CDR3 protein: CAWSVLTEAFF; clone size: .; J gene: TRBJ1-1; D gene: .; V gene: TRBV30
CDR3 DNA: TGTGCCAGCAGCCCGGGACTAAACACCGGGGAGCTGTTTTTT; CDR3 protein: CASSPGLNTGELFF; clone size: many; J gene: TRBJ2-2; D gene: TRBD2; V gene: TRBV9